The 22 T cell receptor beta chains below all came from one sample that was sequenced in a study of T cell responses to AZD1222 COVID-19 vaccine (dated by TCRdb to 2020 to 2022). Receptors were amplified or captured by the immunoSEQ multiplex PCR assay. The table comes from immuneACCESS by way of TCRdb, which keeps in-frame sequences with V and J called. Part of the clones is missing from these tables; in studies checked, under half for an unresolved V gene and the rest for unknown reasons. In this sample the table shows about 170,000 clones, roughly 87% of which occur a single time. 2% to 3% of the sample is in the top ten clones. This specimen's time point label, per the study, means: baseline before first vaccination. The source material was peripheral blood, sampled on day 0 of AZD1222 vaccination. The source is an adult in good health.

Only one count was recorded for this clone. J is TRBJ1-4 and V is TRBV19; 9 bases map to TRBD1. With 7 bases clipped from V and 7 bases from J, the junction kept 7 bases outside the gene matches. From germline, CDR1 is LNHDA and CDR2 SQIVND (reference sequence). The CDR3 is 14 amino acids. This chain's CDR3 is CASNLQGAGEKLFF. CDR3 DNA: TGTGCCAGTAATTTACAGGGGGCAGGTGAAAAACTGTTTTTT.

The chain joins TRBV19 to TRBJ2-7, with 9 bases that match TRBD1. Trimming removed 3 bases from V and 2 bases from J; junction bases left unmatched: 5. Germline assignment: CDR1 LNHDA and CDR2 SQIVND (reference sequence). CDR3 length: 15 amino acids. CDR3 nucleotide sequence: TGTGCCAGTAGTATCAACAGGGGGCCCACCTACGAGCAGTACTTC. Translating gives CASSINRGPTYEQYF.

The V gene is TRBV18, the J gene TRBJ2-5, with D possibly being TRBD1 or TRBD2 (5 bases each). The CDR3 extends over 14 amino acids. Germline V lookup: CDR1 KGHSH, CDR2 LQKENI. Trimming left V 5 bases short and J 5 bases short, with 15 bases between. Here the CDR3 reads CASSAGPSGETQYF. CDR3 sequence (DNA): TGTGCCAGCTCAGCAGGGCCCTCGGGGGAGACCCAGTACTTC.

The chain couples TRBV11-3 to TRBJ1-1; D call uncertain. Trimming took off 0 bases at V and 6 bases at J, with 8 bases between the two ends. Looked up from germline, CDR1 is SGHNT and CDR2 is YENEEA. The CDR3 has 13 amino acids. The CDR3 DNA follows: TGTGCCAGCAGCTTAGAGGCTGGGGCTGAAGCTTTCTTT. Translation gives CASSLEAGAEAFF.

This chain connects TRBV5-6 to TRBJ1-2, with 8 bases matching TRBD1. The CDR3 has 12 residues. V shed 4 bases, J shed 8 bases, and the junction held 4 bases outside the gene matches. Germline values: CDR1 SGHDT, CDR2 YYEEEE. Here the CDR3 reads CASSLGQGGYTF. CDR3 DNA sequence: TGTGCCAGCAGCCTAGGACAGGGAGGCTACACCTTC.

The chain has TRBV18 and TRBJ2-1, with 8 bases that match TRBD1. This CDR3 has 14 amino acids. Trimming at V came to 6 bases and at J to 5 bases, leaving 6 bases not matched to a gene. Germline V gives CDR1 KGHSH, CDR2 LQKENI. In DNA, the CDR3 is TGTGCCAGCTCCCCCGGGACAGGCCACAATGAGCAGTTCTTC. This gives the protein CASSPGTGHNEQFF.

The chain uses TRBV20-1 and TRBJ2-1; D unclear. Germline V gene lookup returns CDR1 DFQATT and CDR2 SNEGSKA (reference sequence). This CDR3 spans 14 amino acids. Between the trimmed V and J ends, which lost 6 bases and 3 bases, there was a span of 15 bases. CDR3 in amino acids: CSASRQTLYNEQFF. The CDR3, as DNA: TGCAGTGCGAGTAGGCAAACCCTCTACAATGAGCAGTTCTTC.

This chain connects TRBV7-9 to TRBJ1-4; possibly TRBD1 for D (6 bases). Deletions cut 5 bases from V and 9 bases from J, with 16 bases between. CDR3 size: 14 residues. Per the germline V gene, CDR1 is SEHNR and CDR2 is FQNEAQ (reference sequence). The CDR3 nucleotides read TGTGCCAGCAGCCCCCCGGGACAACTGAAAAAACTGTTTTTT. Amino acids: CASSPPGQLKKLFF.

The chain employs TRBV6-5 and TRBJ1-1; 12 bases are a match to TRBD1. The ends lost 6 bases at V and 8 bases at J; junction bases unmatched: 4. From germline, CDR1 is MNHEY and CDR2 SVGAGI. The CDR3 covers 13 residues. The CDR3 reads CASRSGQGAEAFF. CDR3 coding DNA: TGTGCCAGCAGATCGGGACAGGGGGCCGAAGCTTTCTTT.

The CDR3 bases are TGTGCCAGCAGCCCTACCGGGACAGGGCGCGAGAGCTCTGGAAACACCATATATTTT. Encoded protein: CASSPTGTGRESSGNTIYF. The rearrangement links TRBV7-2 to TRBJ1-3; 9 bases are a match to TRBD1. This CDR3 is 19 amino acids long. CDR1 is SGHTA, CDR2 FQGNSA, per germline. Losses at the gene ends were 5 bases for V and 0 bases for J; bases not matched to a gene: 14.

The chain employs TRBV6-5 and TRBJ1-1; tentative D call: TRBD1 (5 bases). The CDR3 spans 14 residues. V shed 2 bases and J shed 8 bases, with 15 bases lying between them. Germline V lookup: CDR1 MNHEY, CDR2 SVGAGI. DNA for the CDR3: TGTGCCAGCAGTTACGGGGCAACCCTTACGGAAGCTTTCTTT. Translation gives CASSYGATLTEAFF.

This sequence joins TRBV6-5 and TRBJ2-3; D unresolved. The CDR3 length is 16 residues. Germline V lookup: CDR1 MNHEY, CDR2 SVGAGI. Trimming left V 2 bases short and J 0 bases short, with 12 bases between. This CDR3 reads CASSYSYRSSTDTQYF. The CDR3 DNA sequence: TGTGCCAGCAGTTACAGCTATAGATCTAGCACAGATACGCAGTATTTT.

The J gene is TRBJ1-3, the V gene TRBV15; no clear D gene. In germline, CDR1 is LNHNV, CDR2 YYDKDF (reference sequence). V shed 0 bases and J shed 10 bases, with 7 bases lying between them. The CDR3 sequence is 12 residues long. Here the CDR3 DNA reads TGTGCCACCAGCAGAGATCGGAAGACCATATATTTT. Translating it yields CATSRDRKTIYF.

The CDR3 coding sequence is TGTGCCACCAGCAGAAACCGGGACAGGGGTCACTACAACACCGGGGAGCTGTTTTTT. It specifies CATSRNRDRGHYNTGELFF. J is TRBJ2-2 and V is TRBV15; the match to TRBD1 covers 10 bases. The CDR3 length is 19 residues. J was trimmed by 2 bases and V by 2 bases; bases with no gene match: 11. The germline gives CDR1 LNHNV, CDR2 YYDKDF (reference sequence).

The chain is built from TRBV14 and TRBJ2-3, with D possibly called TRBD1 or TRBD2 (5 bases each). Trimming shortened V by 5 bases and J by 5 bases, and 5 bases separated the two germline ends. The CDR3 runs 11 residues. Germline V gene lookup returns CDR1 SGHDN and CDR2 FVKESK. The CDR3 region has the DNA TGTGCCAGCAGCGGGGGAGATACGCAGTATTTT. Its translation is CASSGGDTQYF.

As DNA, the CDR3 is TGCGCCAGCAGCTCCATGACAGGGGGAAGGTACGAGCAGTACTTC. The encoded protein is CASSSMTGGRYEQYF. J is TRBJ2-7 and V is TRBV5-1, with 9 bases matching TRBD1. V gave up 3 bases and J gave up 4 bases; unmatched junction bases: 8. Germline CDR1 reads SGHRS; CDR2 reads YFSETQ. The CDR3 is 15 residues long.

The chain couples TRBV29-1 to TRBJ1-1; 9 bases align to TRBD1. Germline CDR1 is SQVTM and CDR2 is ANQGSEA. V was pared by 7 bases and J by 10 bases, with 7 bases of the junction left unmatched. This CDR3 has 11 amino acids. The CDR3: CSAKTGGGAFF. For the CDR3, the DNA is TGCAGCGCCAAGACAGGGGGGGGAGCTTTCTTT.

The chain employs TRBV5-1 and TRBJ2-7; 8 nucleotides match TRBD2. V trimming: 0 bases; J trimming: 7 bases; junction bases outside the gene matches: 6. The germline gives CDR1 SGHRS, CDR2 YFSETQ. This CDR3 is built from 14 residues. The CDR3 reads CASSLDLAGGEQYF. DNA for the CDR3: TGCGCCAGCAGCTTGGACCTAGCGGGTGGGGAGCAGTACTTC.

The chain recombines TRBV5-1 with TRBJ2-1; 10 bases line up with TRBD2. This CDR3 is built from 17 residues. Losses at the gene ends were 0 bases for V and 6 bases for J; bases not matched to a gene: 9. Germline V gene lookup returns CDR1 SGHRS and CDR2 YFSETQ. The CDR3: CASSLVVGLAVSNEQFF. The DNA for the CDR3 is TGCGCCAGCAGCTTGGTGGTAGGACTAGCGGTTTCCAATGAGCAGTTCTTC.

The gene calls are TRBV11-2 and TRBJ1-2; 8 bases fit TRBD1. There are 13 residues in the CDR3. Germline values: CDR1 SGHAT, CDR2 FQNNGV. With 5 bases clipped from V and 4 bases from J, the junction kept 3 bases outside the gene matches. CDR3 DNA: TGTGCCAGCAGCCAGGACAGGGCCTATGGCTACACCTTC. Protein sequence: CASSQDRAYGYTF. Full variable domain (missing parts from reference TRBV11-2 and TRBJ1-2): EAGVAQSPRYKIIEKRQSVAFWCNPISGHATLYWYQQILGQGPKLLIQFQNNGVVDDSQLPKDRFSAERLKGVDSTLKIQPAKLEDSAVYLCASSQDRAYGYTFGSGTRLTVV.

The genes are TRBV11-2 and TRBJ2-2; TRBD2 might be the D (5 bases). V was cut by 0 bases and J by 1 base, with 12 bases left in between. The CDR3 is 17 residues long. Per germline, CDR1 SGHAT and CDR2 FQNNGV. The CDR3: CASSLDPGNRNTGELFF. The CDR3 DNA reads as TGTGCCAGCAGCTTAGATCCGGGGAATAGGAACACCGGGGAGCTGTTTTTT.

The CDR3 is CASSEAGAVKNEQYF. In nucleotides, the CDR3 is TGTGCCAGCAGTGAGGCGGGAGCAGTAAAAAACGAGCAGTACTTC. The chain links TRBV6-1 to TRBJ2-7; 7 bases match TRBD2. The CDR3 runs to 15 residues. Germline V lookup: CDR1 MNHNS, CDR2 SASEGT. The V segment lost 3 bases and the J segment 5 bases; nucleotides outside the gene matches: 10.